The clone carrying this T cell receptor beta chain was observed once. The antigen is not known. One end of the junction varies from germline; a read error may be responsible. These data are taken from a study of T cell responses to AZD1222 COVID-19 vaccine. Notes on the study in general: Researchers report vaccine-associated CD4 TCRs spanning spike, with dominance at 160-218 and 743-854. In a largely white British group with more females than males, clonal diversity was possibly underestimated. Close to half of all spike-specific TCRs reportedly target regions of the variants that are unmutated.

Clones were read by immunoSEQ multiplex PCR, and TCRdb kept only the in-frame ones, dropping some. The sample carries fewer than 90,000 clones, roughly 88% recorded once. This CDR3 region has 12 residues. CDR1 is LGHDT and CDR2 is YNNKEL in the germline V gene (reference sequence). This sequence was found in an adult in good health. This sequence joins TRBV3-1 (or the pseudogene TRBV3-2) and TRBJ2-7, with D hard to call. This material consisted of peripheral blood, taken on day 0 of AZD1222 vaccination. Written as DNA, the CDR3 is TGTGCCAGCAGCCAGGACCGACTGCCGGCTCTCTTC. Residues: CASSQDRLPALF.